This T cell receptor beta chain was observed in a study of cytomegalovirus exposure and HLA in healthy donors. Between the trimmed V and J ends, which lost 4 bases and 6 bases, there was a span of 14 bases. The CDR3 loop spans 14 amino acids. The germline V gene has CDR1 MDHEN and CDR2 SYDVKM. Primers included in the PCR were 60 Vbeta and 13 Jbeta primers. Assay used: immunoSEQ multiplex PCR; TCRdb lists only in-frame clones, some missing. The repertoire holds 200,000 or so clones, with about 80% as singletons. This clone was counted a few times. Sequencing was done on a sample of PBMCs. The chain recombines TRBV28 with TRBJ2-3, with D tentatively TRBD2 (5 bases). This receptor was taken from a woman aged 50 to 60 in good health and CMV-seropositive. The CDR3 bases are TGTGCCAGCAGTTCGGGATCGACTGTGGATACGCAGTATTTT. Translation gives CASSSGSTVDTQYF.